A selection of T cell receptor beta chains follows, all from one sample in a study of blood T cell repertoires in COVID-19. Repertoires were generated with immunoSEQ multiplex PCR, while TCRdb's copy carries only in-frame clones and drops some. The table includes about 220,000 clones, 65% to 85% detected once. Sequencing was done on a sample of peripheral blood. Source of these receptors: a human donor in a cohort sampled during active COVID-19. CDR3s include the opening cysteine and the closing phenylalanine or tryptophan. A D gene is named only where the DNA matches it firmly. Clone size appears in some rows only: once, few, many, or a class for an expanded clone.

d_gene	v_gene	j_gene	abundance	CDR3aa	CDR3nt
NA	TRBV12-3/TRBV12-4	TRBJ2-3	once	CASSLAGRQYF	TGTGCCAGCAGTTTAGCGGGGAGGCAGTATTTT
TRBD1	TRBV5-6	TRBJ1-6	NA	CASSSGQGRSISYNSPLHF	TGTGCCAGCAGCTCGGGACAGGGAAGAAGCATATCCTATAATTCACCCCTCCACTTT
TRBD2	TRBV7-6	TRBJ2-2	NA	CASSSPGGPVLGELFF	TGTGCCAGCAGCTCCCCGGGGGGGCCTGTTCTCGGGGAGCTGTTTTTT
TRBD1	TRBV28	TRBJ1-2	once	CASTEPWTGASDGYTF	TGTGCCAGCACCGAGCCCTGGACAGGGGCGTCCGATGGCTACACCTTC
NA	TRBV28	TRBJ1-2	NA	CASSSPRRGNYGYTF	TGTGCCAGCAGTTCCCCCAGAAGAGGGAACTATGGCTACACCTTC
NA	TRBV19	TRBJ2-6	NA	CASTRTGGANVLTF	TGTGCCAGTACCAGGACGGGGGGGGCCAACGTCCTGACTTTC
NA	TRBV7-3	TRBJ2-5	NA	CASSLPAPRGRKPQETQYF	TGTGCCAGCAGCTTACCAGCTCCCAGGGGCCGTAAGCCGCAAGAGACCCAGTACTTC
NA	TRBV24-1	TRBJ1-5	NA	CATSGPRGNQPQHF	TGTGCCACCAGTGGACCCCGGGGCAATCAGCCCCAGCATTTT
TRBD2	TRBV5-1	TRBJ2-1	NA	CASSSRGSSGSLYNEQFF	TGCGCCAGCAGTTCTCGGGGGTCGAGCGGGAGTCTCTACAATGAGCAGTTCTTC
TRBD2	TRBV25-1	TRBJ2-1	NA	CASSEFGGGAVEQFF	TGTGCCAGCAGTGAATTTGGCGGGGGGGCCGTTGAGCAGTTCTTC
NA	TRBV28	TRBJ1-2	NA	CATLLTGRWDGYTF	TGTGCCACCCTCCTAACAGGGAGATGGGATGGCTACACCTTC
TRBD1	TRBV5-4	TRBJ2-1	NA	CASSFDRAHNEQFF	TGTGCCAGCAGCTTCGACAGGGCACACAATGAGCAGTTCTTC
TRBD2	TRBV7-3	TRBJ2-3	once	CASSTRSRWTSSTDTQYF	TGTGCCAGCAGCACCCGCTCTAGGTGGACTAGTTCGACAGATACGCAGTATTTT
TRBD1	TRBV24-1	TRBJ2-7	NA	CATSSGRGPSYEQYF	TGTGCCACCTCGTCGGGCAGGGGGCCGTCCTACGAGCAGTACTTC
TRBD1	TRBV24-1	TRBJ1-2	many	CATSGGTAYGYTF	TGTGCCACCAGTGGGGGGACAGCCTATGGCTACACCTTC
TRBD1	TRBV29-1	TRBJ1-2	NA	CSVDGTGGLTNYGYTF	TGCAGCGTTGACGGGACAGGGGGCCTAACTAACTATGGCTACACCTTC
NA	TRBV7-9	TRBJ1-2	NA	CASSLGGGGYTF	TGTGCCAGCAGCTTAGGGGGAGGCGGCTACACCTTC